The clone carrying this T cell receptor (beta chain) was seen ten or more times. Its matching antigen is unknown. MiXCR, applied by TCRdb to the 5' RACE reads, yields one record per CDR3 protein. This table has roughly 3,200 distinct CDR3 sequences, approximately 6.2% appearing once. This CDR3 comprises 16 residues. Per the germline V gene, CDR1 is SNHLY and CDR2 is FYNNEI. Time point of the sample: sample taken at primary tumor resection. This record belongs to a study of spatial heterogeneity in lung cancer. Study-wide results and limits: Mutation counts in tumors were tracked by counts of expanded intratumoral alpha and beta TCRs.

The sample here was lung tumor tissue, taken at surgery. This TCR derives from a male donor with early-stage non-small cell lung cancer. The chain recombines TRBV2 with TRBJ2-3; a possible D gene is TRBD1 (6 bases). In DNA, the CDR3 is TGTGAATCAGCTTTGGGGGCAGGCCTAACAGCGGATACGCAGTATTTT. Translating gives CESALGAGLTADTQYF.